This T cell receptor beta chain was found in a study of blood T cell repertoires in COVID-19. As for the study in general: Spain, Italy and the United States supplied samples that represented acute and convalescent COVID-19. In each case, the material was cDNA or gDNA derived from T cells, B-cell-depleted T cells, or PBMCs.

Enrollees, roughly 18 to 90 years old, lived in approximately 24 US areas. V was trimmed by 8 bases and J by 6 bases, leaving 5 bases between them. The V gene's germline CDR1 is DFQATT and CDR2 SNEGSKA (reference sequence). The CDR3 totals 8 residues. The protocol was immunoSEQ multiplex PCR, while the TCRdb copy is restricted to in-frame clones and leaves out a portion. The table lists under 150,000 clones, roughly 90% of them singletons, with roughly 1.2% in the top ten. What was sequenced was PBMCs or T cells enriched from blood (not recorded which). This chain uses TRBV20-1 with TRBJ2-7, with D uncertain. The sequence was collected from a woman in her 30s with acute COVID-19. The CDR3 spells CSIGEQYF. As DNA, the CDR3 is TGCAGTATCGGCGAGCAGTACTTC.